The present T cell receptor (beta chain) was sequenced within a study of cytomegalovirus exposure and HLA in healthy donors. 60 Vbeta and 13 Jbeta primers were used in PCR. Data came from immunoSEQ multiplex PCR; TCRdb stores just in-frame clones and leaves some out. The table lists some 95,000 clones, 67% of them singletons. General observations from the study: Earlier results showed most TCR beta V segments being productive about 87% or about 30% of the time. The study listed approximately 160 cytomegalovirus-associated TCR beta chains.

Looked up from germline, CDR1 is MNHNS and CDR2 is SASEGT. The CDR3 sequence is 15 residues long. The V gene end was trimmed by 7 bases and the J gene end by 2 bases; junction bases not matched to a gene: 11. Points on this clone: Its cognate antigen is unknown.

The clonotype was recovered from a man younger than 45 in good health and CMV-seronegative. Sequencing used PBMCs. The J gene is TRBJ2-7, the V gene TRBV6-1; 7 bases align to TRBD2. The CDR3: CASTSREGRTYEQYF. CDR3 nucleotides: TGTGCCAGCACCTCCAGGGAGGGACGGACCTACGAGCAGTACTTC.